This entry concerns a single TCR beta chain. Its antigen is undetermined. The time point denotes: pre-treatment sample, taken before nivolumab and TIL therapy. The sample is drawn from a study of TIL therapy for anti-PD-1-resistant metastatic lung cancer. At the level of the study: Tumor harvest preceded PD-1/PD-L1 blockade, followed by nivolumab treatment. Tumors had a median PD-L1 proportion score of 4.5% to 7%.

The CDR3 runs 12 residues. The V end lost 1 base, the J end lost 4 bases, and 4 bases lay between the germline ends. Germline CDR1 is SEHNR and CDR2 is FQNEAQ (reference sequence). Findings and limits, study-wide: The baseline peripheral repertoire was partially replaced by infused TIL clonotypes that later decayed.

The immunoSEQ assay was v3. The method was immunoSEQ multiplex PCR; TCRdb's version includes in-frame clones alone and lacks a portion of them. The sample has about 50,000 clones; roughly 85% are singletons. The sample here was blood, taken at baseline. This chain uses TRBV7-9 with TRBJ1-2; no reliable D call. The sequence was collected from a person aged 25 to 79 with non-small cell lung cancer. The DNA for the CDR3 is TGTGCCAGCAGCTTAGAACCCTATGGCTACACCTTC. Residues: CASSLEPYGYTF.